This TCR beta chain derives from a study of blood T cell repertoires in COVID-19. Study-level background: From T cells, B-cell-depleted T cells, or PBMCs came the material, which was cDNA or gDNA.

Trimming removed 9 bases at V and 3 bases at J, with 11 bases between. CDR1 is KGHDR, CDR2 SFDVKD, per germline. The CDR3 is 13 residues long. In the study's own analysis: Researchers report that nucleated cell counts were estimated from reference gene primer amplification. Assay: immunoSEQ multiplex PCR; the TCRdb copy retains only in-frame clones and omits some. V, J and clone size reflect that table, while D and trimming were determined from the DNA. The sample consists of about 97,000 clones, roughly 89% of them appearing once. The gene calls are TRBV24-1 and TRBJ2-1; a weak D match, TRBD2 (5 bases). Sequencing was done on a sample of peripheral blood. The sequence derives from a human donor in a cohort sampled during active COVID-19. In DNA, the CDR3 is TGTGCCACCGCGCGGGCCAGCTACAATGAGCAGTTCTTC. Amino acid sequence: CATARASYNEQFF.